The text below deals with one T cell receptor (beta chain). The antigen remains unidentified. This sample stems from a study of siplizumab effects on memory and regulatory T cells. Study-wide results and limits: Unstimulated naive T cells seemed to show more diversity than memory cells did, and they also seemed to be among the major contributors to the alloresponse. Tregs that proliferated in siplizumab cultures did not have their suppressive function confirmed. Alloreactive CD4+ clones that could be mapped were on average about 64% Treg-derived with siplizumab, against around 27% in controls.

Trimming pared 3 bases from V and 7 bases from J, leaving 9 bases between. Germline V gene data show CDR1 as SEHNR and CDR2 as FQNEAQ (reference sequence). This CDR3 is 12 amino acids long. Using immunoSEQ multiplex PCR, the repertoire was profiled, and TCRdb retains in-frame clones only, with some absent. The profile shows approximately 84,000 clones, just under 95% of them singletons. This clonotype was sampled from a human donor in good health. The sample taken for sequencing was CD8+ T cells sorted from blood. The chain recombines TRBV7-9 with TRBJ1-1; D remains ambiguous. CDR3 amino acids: CASSLGGNEAFF. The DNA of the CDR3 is TGTGCCAGCAGCTTGGGAGGAAATGAAGCTTTCTTT.